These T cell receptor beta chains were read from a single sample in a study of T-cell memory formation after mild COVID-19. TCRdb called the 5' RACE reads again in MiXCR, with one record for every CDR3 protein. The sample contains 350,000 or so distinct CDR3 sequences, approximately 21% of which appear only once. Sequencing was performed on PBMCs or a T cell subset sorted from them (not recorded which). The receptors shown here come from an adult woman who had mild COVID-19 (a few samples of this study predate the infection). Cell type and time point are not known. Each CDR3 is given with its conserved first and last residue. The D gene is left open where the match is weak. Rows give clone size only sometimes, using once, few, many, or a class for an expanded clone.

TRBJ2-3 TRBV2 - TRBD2 TGTGCCAGCATCCGGACTAGCGGGAGTGGCACAGATACGCAGTATTTT CASIRTSGSGTDTQYF
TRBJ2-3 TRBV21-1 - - TGTGCCAGCAGCAAAGGTCCGACAGGTGGCACAGATACGCAGTATTTT CASSKGPTGGTDTQYF
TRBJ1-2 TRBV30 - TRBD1 TGTGCCTGGGCCCCGACAGGGGAGTATGGCTACACCTTC CAWAPTGEYGYTF
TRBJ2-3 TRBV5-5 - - TGTGCCAGCAGCCGAAGACTAGTGCAAGATACGCAGTATTTT CASSRRLVQDTQYF
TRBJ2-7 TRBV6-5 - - TGTGCCAGCAGTTCTACCTCGGGACCGGGCTCCTACGAGCAGTACTTC CASSSTSGPGSYEQYF
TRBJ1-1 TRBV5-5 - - TGTGCCAGCAGCTACGGACACGTCGTGAACACTGAAGCTTTCTTT CASSYGHVVNTEAFF
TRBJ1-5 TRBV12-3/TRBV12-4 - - TGTGCCAGCAGTTTTAGCAGCAGGGGTCAGCCCCAGCATTTT CASSFSSRGQPQHF
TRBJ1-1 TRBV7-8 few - TGTGCCAGCAGCTGGATTTCCGGGTCGAACACTGAAGCTTTCTTT CASSWISGSNTEAFF
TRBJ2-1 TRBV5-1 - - TGCGCCAGCAGCTTGGGAGGGAGCTATTACAATGAGCAGTTCTTC CASSLGGSYYNEQFF
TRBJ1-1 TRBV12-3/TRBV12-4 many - TGTGCCAGCAGTTTCACAGGGAACACTGAAGCTTTCTTT CASSFTGNTEAFF
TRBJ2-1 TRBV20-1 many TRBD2 TGCAGTGCGATCGGGACTAGCGGGAGTATTTCCTACAATGAGCAGTTCTTC CSAIGTSGSISYNEQFF
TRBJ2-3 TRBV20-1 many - TGCAGTGCCTCGCGAACAGGGAGATCCACAGATACGCAGTATTTT CSASRTGRSTDTQYF
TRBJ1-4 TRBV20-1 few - TGCAGTGCTAGTAGAGTCTATAATGAAAAACTGTTTTTT CSASRVYNEKLFF
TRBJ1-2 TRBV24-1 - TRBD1 TGTGCCACCAGTGATTCGACCAGGGGGCTTGATTACGGCTACACCTTC CATSDSTRGLDYGYTF
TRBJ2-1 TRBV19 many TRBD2 TGTGCCAGTAGTAGCGGGGGAGATTACAATGAGCAGTTCTTC CASSSGGDYNEQFF
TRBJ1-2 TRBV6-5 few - TGTGCCAGCAGCCGGGGACGGGCCTATGGCTACACCTTC CASSRGRAYGYTF
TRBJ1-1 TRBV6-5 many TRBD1 TGTGCCAGCAGTGAAAAGGGACAGCCGAACACTGAAGCTTTCTTT CASSEKGQPNTEAFF
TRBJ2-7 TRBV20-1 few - TGCAGTGCCCCCAGCGGCGGGTCAAGCTCCTACGAGCAGTACTTC CSAPSGGSSSYEQYF
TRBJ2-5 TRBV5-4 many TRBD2 TGTGCAGTGGGGGGGTCATACCTCCAAGAGACCCAGTACTTC CAVGGSYLQETQYF
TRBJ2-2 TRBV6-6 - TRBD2 TGTGCCAGCGACCCGTTAGGACTAGCGGGGAGGAACACCGGGGAGCTGTTTTTT CASDPLGLAGRNTGELFF
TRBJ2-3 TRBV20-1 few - TGCAGTGCCCTCCCCAGAGGGAGGTGGACAGATACGCAGTATTTT CSALPRGRWTDTQYF
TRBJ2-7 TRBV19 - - TGTGCCAGTAGTCCTATAGCCCAGGGATCCCACGAGCAGTACTTC CASSPIAQGSHEQYF
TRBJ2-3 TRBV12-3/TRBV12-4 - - TGTGCCAGCATGGCGGGGTACCCAGATACGCAGTATTTT CASMAGYPDTQYF
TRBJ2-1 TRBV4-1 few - TGCGCCAGCAGCCAAGGGGATCACAATGAGCAGTTCTTC CASSQGDHNEQFF
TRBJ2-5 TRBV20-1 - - TGCAGTGCTAGCCCACCGTTCAGGATAGGTTTAGAGACCCAGTACTTC CSASPPFRIGLETQYF
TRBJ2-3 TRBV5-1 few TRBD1 TGCGCCAGCAGCCCGGGACAGATGACAGATACGCAGTATTTT CASSPGQMTDTQYF
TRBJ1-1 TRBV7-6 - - TGTGCCAGCAGCACACAGAGGAACACTGAAGCTTTCTTT CASSTQRNTEAFF
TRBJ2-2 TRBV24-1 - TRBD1 TGTGCCACCAGTGATGCGGCCAGGGGGTCTAACACCGGGGAGCTGTTTTTT CATSDAARGSNTGELFF
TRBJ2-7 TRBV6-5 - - TGTGCCAGCAGTCCAAGACAGTTCTACGAGCAGTACTTC CASSPRQFYEQYF
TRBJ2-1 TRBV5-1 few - TGCGCCAGCAGCTTACTAGCTCCTGAGCAGTTCTTC CASSLLAPEQFF
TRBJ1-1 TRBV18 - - TGTGCCAGCTCGCCACAGGAGGCCACTGAAGCTTTCTTT CASSPQEATEAFF
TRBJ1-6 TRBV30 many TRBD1 TGTGCCTGGAGTAACCGGGACAGGGGAGATTCACCCCTCCACTTT CAWSNRDRGDSPLHF
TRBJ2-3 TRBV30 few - TGTGCCTGGAGTGCCCCTTTTCGGACAGATACGCAGTATTTT CAWSAPFRTDTQYF
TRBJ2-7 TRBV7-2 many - TGTGCCAGCAGCTTAGGGAGGGTCGAGCAGTACTTC CASSLGRVEQYF
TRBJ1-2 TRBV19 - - TGTGCCAGTAGTCTACCGACAGGCCAGGCCTATGGCTACACCTTC CASSLPTGQAYGYTF
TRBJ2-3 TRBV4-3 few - TGCGCCAGCAGCTCCACCCAACGGAAAGATACGCAGTATTTT CASSSTQRKDTQYF
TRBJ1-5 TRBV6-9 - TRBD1 TGTGCCACCAGTGATTCGACAGGGAAAGATAGCAATCAGCCCCAGCATTTT CATSDSTGKDSNQPQHF
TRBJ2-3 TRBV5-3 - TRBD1 TGTGCCAGAAGCTCAGCCAGGGGACAGACGGCGCAGTATTTT CARSSARGQTAQYF
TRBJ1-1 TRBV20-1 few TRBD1 TGCAGGACCGGGACAGGGAAGAACACTGAAGCTTTCTTT CRTGTGKNTEAFF
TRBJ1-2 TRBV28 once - TGTGCCAGCAGTTTACGCCTCACGGGGACGAGGGACTATGGCTACACCTTC CASSLRLTGTRDYGYTF
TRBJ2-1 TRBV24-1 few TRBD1 TGTGCCATCGGGACAGGGGTTTCCTACAATGAGCAGTTCTTC CAIGTGVSYNEQFF
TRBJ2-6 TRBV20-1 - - TGCAGTGCGACTTCGGGGGACTCTGGGGCCAACGTCCTGACTTTC CSATSGDSGANVLTF
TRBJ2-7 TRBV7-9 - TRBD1 TGTGCCAGCAGCTTCCGGACAGGGGTCCCCTACGAGCAGTACTTC CASSFRTGVPYEQYF
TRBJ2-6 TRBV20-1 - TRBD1 TGCAGTGCTGGGCTAGGGACAGGGGGGTCTGGGGCCAACGTCCTGACTTTC CSAGLGTGGSGANVLTF
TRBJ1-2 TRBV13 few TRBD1 TGTGCCAGCAGGGCACAGGGGGCCCTCTATGGCTACACCTTC CASRAQGALYGYTF
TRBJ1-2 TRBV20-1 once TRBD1 TGCAGTGCTAGTCTGGCTGCTTTCGGACAGGGGGCGGTTGGCTACACCTTC CSASLAAFGQGAVGYTF
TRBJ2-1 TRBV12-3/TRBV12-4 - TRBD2 TGTGCCAGCACCTTCGGACTAGCGGGAGTTGGTGAGCAGTTCTTC CASTFGLAGVGEQFF
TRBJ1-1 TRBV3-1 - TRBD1 TGTGCCAGCAGCCAAGGGACAGGGGATCGAGCTTTCTTT CASSQGTGDRAFF
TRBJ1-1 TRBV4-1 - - TGCGCCAGCAGCCAGGGGGCCCTGAACACTGAAGCTTTCTTT CASSQGALNTEAFF
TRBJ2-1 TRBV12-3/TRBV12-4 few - TGTGCCAGCAGTTTGCGGGAGACAGGGGAGCAGTTCTTC CASSLRETGEQFF
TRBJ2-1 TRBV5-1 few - TGCGCCAGCAGCTTGGATGGCGGTAACAATGAGCAGTTCTTC CASSLDGGNNEQFF
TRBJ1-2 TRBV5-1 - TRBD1 TGCGCCAGCAGCTTCTCCGGGACAGAATATGGCTACACCTTC CASSFSGTEYGYTF
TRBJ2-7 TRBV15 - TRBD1 TGTGCCACCAGCAGAGATAGGACAGGGGGGACCTACGAGCAGTACTTC CATSRDRTGGTYEQYF
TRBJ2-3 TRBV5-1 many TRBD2 TGTGCCAGCAGTTCGGGACTAGCGGGGGGCACAGATACGCAGTATTTT CASSSGLAGGTDTQYF
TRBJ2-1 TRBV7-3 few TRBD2 TGTGCCAGCAGCTTTGGGGGGAGGGCCTGGGATGAGCAGTTCTTC CASSFGGRAWDEQFF
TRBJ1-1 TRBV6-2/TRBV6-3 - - TGTGCCAGCAGTTACGTGCGGGAAGCTTTCTTT CASSYVREAFF
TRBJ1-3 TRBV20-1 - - TGCAGTGCTGTACACCGCTCTGGAAACACCATATATTTT CSAVHRSGNTIYF
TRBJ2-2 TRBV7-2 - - TGTGCCAGCAGCTTATGGGCGGAGACGAACACCGGGGAGCTGTTTTTT CASSLWAETNTGELFF
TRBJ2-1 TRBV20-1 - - TGCAGTGCTAGAGATCCCCGGGTGGTCTACAATGAGCAGTTCTTC CSARDPRVVYNEQFF